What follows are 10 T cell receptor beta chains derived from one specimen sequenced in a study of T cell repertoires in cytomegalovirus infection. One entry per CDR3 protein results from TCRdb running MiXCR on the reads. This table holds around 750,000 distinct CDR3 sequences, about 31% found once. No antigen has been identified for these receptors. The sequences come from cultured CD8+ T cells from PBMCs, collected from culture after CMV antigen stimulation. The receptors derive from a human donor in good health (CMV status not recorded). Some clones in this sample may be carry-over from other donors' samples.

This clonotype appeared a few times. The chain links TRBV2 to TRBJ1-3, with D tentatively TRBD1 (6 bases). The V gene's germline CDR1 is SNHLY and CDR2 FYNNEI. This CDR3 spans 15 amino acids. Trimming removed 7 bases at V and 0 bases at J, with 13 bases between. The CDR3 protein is CASILTGTSGNTIYF. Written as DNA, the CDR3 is TGTGCCAGCATCCTAACAGGGACCTCTGGAAACACCATATATTTT.

CDR3 coding DNA: TGTGCCAGCAGTCTCAACAGATCAGGGGACGAGCAGTACTTC. Translation: CASSLNRSGDEQYF. The rearrangement links TRBV27 to TRBJ2-7; possibly TRBD1 for D (6 bases). Germline CDR1 MNHEY, CDR2 SMNVEV (reference sequence). The germline V and J ends were trimmed by 5 bases and 5 bases, with 16 bases remaining between them. This CDR3 contains 14 residues.

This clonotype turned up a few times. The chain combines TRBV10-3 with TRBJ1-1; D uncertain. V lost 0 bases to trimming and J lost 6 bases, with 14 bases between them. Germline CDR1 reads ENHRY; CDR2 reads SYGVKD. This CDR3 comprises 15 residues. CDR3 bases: TGTGCCATCAGTGAGTCGGAGGCGTCAGGCGCTGAAGCTTTCTTT. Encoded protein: CAISESEASGAEAFF.

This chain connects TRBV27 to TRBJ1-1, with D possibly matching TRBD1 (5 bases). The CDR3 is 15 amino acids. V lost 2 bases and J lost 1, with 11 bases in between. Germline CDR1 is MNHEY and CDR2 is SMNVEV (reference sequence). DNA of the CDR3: TGTGCCAGCAGTTTAATCGGGACTCCGAACACTGAAGCTTTCTTT. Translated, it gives CASSLIGTPNTEAFF.

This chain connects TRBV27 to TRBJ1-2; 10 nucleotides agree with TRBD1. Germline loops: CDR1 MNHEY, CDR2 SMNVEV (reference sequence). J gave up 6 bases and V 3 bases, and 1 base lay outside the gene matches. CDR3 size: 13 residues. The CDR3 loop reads CASSFGQGDGYTF. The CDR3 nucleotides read TGTGCCAGCAGTTTCGGACAGGGGGATGGCTACACCTTC.

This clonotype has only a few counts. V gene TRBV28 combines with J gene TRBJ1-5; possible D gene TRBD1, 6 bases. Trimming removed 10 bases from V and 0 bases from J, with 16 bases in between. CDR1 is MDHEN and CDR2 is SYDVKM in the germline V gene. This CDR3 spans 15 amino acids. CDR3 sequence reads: CATFDFRGSNQPQHF. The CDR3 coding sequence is TGTGCCACCTTCGACTTCAGGGGTAGCAATCAGCCCCAGCATTTT.

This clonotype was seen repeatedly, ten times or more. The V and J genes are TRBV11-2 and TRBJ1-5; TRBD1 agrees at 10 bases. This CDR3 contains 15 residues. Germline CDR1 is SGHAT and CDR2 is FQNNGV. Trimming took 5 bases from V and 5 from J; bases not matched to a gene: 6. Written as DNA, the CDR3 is TGTGCCAGCAGCCCCCGACAGGGGGCGCATCAGCCCCAGCATTTT. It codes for CASSPRQGAHQPQHF.

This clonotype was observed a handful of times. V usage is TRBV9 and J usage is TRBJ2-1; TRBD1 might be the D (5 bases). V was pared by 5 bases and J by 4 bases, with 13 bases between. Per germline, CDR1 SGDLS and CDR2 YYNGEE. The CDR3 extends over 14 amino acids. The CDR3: CASSPGRTYNEQFF. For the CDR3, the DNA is TGTGCCAGCAGTCCTGGACGGACATACAATGAGCAGTTCTTC.

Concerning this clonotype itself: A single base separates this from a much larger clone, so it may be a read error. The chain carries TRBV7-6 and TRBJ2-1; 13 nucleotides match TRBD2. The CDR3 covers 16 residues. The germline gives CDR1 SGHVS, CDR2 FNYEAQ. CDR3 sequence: CASNLGTSGAYNEQFF. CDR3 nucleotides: TGTGCCAGCAACTTAGGGACTAGCGGGGCCTACAATGAGCAGTTCTTC.

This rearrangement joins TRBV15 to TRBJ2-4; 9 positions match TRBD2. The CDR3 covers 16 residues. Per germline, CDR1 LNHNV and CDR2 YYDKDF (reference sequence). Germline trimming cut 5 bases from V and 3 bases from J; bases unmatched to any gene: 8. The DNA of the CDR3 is TGTGCCACCAGCCACTCACTAGCGGGCCTCAAAAACATTCAGTACTTC. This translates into CATSHSLAGLKNIQYF. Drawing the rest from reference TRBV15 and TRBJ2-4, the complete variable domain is DAMVIQNPRYQVTQFGKPVTLSCSQTLNHNVMYWYQQKSSQAPKLLFHYYDKDFNNEADTPDNFQSRRPNTSFCFLDIRSPGLGDTAMYLCATSHSLAGLKNIQYFGAGTRLSVL.